One and the same sample provided the 9 T cell receptor beta chains below, sequenced in a study of T cell responses to AZD1222 COVID-19 vaccine. The method was immunoSEQ multiplex PCR; TCRdb's version includes in-frame clones alone and lacks a portion of them. The sample carries around 110,000 clones, roughly 93% recorded once. The sample consisted of peripheral blood, taken on day 0 of AZD1222 vaccination. Every receptor here comes from an adult in good health.

V and J are TRBV28 and TRBJ1-4, with D perhaps TRBD1 (5 bases). This CDR3 contains 16 residues. Trimming cost V 1 base and J 4 bases, with 13 bases left between them. Germline V gene data show CDR1 as MDHEN and CDR2 as SYDVKM. The CDR3 reads CASSLLVQGNNEKLFF. Written as DNA, the CDR3 is TGTGCCAGCAGTTTATTGGTCCAGGGCAATAATGAAAAACTGTTTTTT. Supplemented by reference TRBV28 and TRBJ1-4, the full variable domain reads DVKVTQSSRYLVKRTGEKVFLECVQDMDHENMFWYRQDPGLGLRLIYFSYDVKMKEKGDIPEGYSVSREKKERFSLILESASTNQTSMYLCASSLLVQGNNEKLFFGSGTQLSVL.

The chain recombines TRBV9 with TRBJ2-1; 10 nucleotides match TRBD2. The trim removed 4 bases at V and 4 bases at J, leaving 8 bases unmatched. The V gene's germline CDR1 is SGDLS and CDR2 YYNGEE. CDR3 length equals 16 residues. The DNA of the CDR3 is TGTGCCAGCAGCCCCAGACTAGCGGGCCAATACAATGAGCAGTTCTTC. This encodes CASSPRLAGQYNEQFF.

The V and J genes are TRBV6-1 and TRBJ1-5, with a tentative D call TRBD1 (5 bases). The CDR3 spans 12 residues. Germline CDR1 is MNHNS and CDR2 is SASEGT. Trimming cost V 2 bases and J 10 bases, with 9 bases left between them. The CDR3, as DNA: TGTGCCAGCAGTGAAACAGGATTTCCCCAGCATTTT. It codes for CASSETGFPQHF.

The chain recombines TRBV30 with TRBJ1-6, with unresolved D. This CDR3 region has 13 residues. CDR1 and CDR2 from the germline V gene are GTSNPN and SVGIG (reference sequence). The V and J ends lost 0 bases and 7 bases respectively, with 7 bases between them. In nucleotides, the CDR3 is TGTGCCTGGAGTGTAAGCGGAAATTCACCCCTCCACTTT. This codes for CAWSVSGNSPLHF.

This sequence joins TRBV19 and TRBJ2-1; no definite D call. V was shortened by 4 bases and J by 7 bases, with 20 bases between the two germline ends. The CDR3 is 16 residues long. CDR1 and CDR2 from the germline V gene are LNHDA and SQIVND (reference sequence). The CDR3 protein is CASSTLHNRPDNEQFF. CDR3 DNA: TGTGCCAGTAGTACCCTACATAACCGTCCTGATAATGAGCAGTTCTTC.

V usage is TRBV11-3 and J usage is TRBJ2-1; D is possibly TRBD2 (6 bases). The germline gives CDR1 SGHNT, CDR2 YENEEA. This CDR3 has 17 amino acids. Trimming took 4 bases from V and 6 from J, leaving 22 bases between them. In DNA form, the CDR3 reads TGTGCCAGCAGCTCCGACTACACCCTTAGCGGATCCAATGAGCAGTTCTTC. Residues: CASSSDYTLSGSNEQFF.

The chain has TRBV28 and TRBJ2-7; 8 nucleotides match TRBD2. Looked up from germline, CDR1 is MDHEN and CDR2 is SYDVKM. J gave up 2 bases and V 6 bases, and 9 bases lay outside the gene matches. The CDR3 is made up of 15 amino acids. CDR3 sequence (DNA): TGTGCCAGCAGCCCCGGACTAGCCGGGACCTACGAGCAGTACTTC. Protein: CASSPGLAGTYEQYF. Variable domain in full (rest from reference TRBV28 and TRBJ2-7): DVKVTQSSRYLVKRTGEKVFLECVQDMDHENMFWYRQDPGLGLRLIYFSYDVKMKEKGDIPEGYSVSREKKERFSLILESASTNQTSMYLCASSPGLAGTYEQYFGPGTRLTVT.

The CDR3 DNA reads as TGTGCCACCTCCTGGGGACAGGGGGCACAAGAAAAACTGTTTTTT. Translation: CATSWGQGAQEKLFF. This chain uses TRBV6-5 with TRBJ1-4; 12 bases match TRBD1. V lost 10 bases to trimming and J lost 8 bases; unmatched junction nucleotides: 11. The germline CDR1 and CDR2 sequences are MNHEY and SVGAGI. The CDR3 has 15 amino acids.

The rearrangement links TRBV2 to TRBJ1-2, with a tentative D call TRBD1 (6 bases). Germline V gives CDR1 SNHLY, CDR2 FYNNEI. V dropped 7 bases and J dropped 2 bases, with 23 bases sitting between them. The CDR3 length is 17 residues. CDR3: CASTPAAGATPNYGYTF. CDR3 nucleotides: TGTGCCAGCACCCCCGCGGCAGGGGCAACACCCAACTATGGCTACACCTTC. The full variable domain, with the rest looked up from reference TRBV2 and TRBJ1-2, is EPEVTQTPSHQVTQMGQEVILRCVPISNHLYFYWYRQILGQKVEFLVSFYNNEISEKSEIFDDQFSVERPDGSNFTLKIRSTKLEDSAMYFCASTPAAGATPNYGYTFGSGTRLTVV.